This T cell receptor (beta chain) was captured by sequencing in a study of blood T cell repertoires in COVID-19. Study context: The United States, Italy and Spain provided the acute and convalescent COVID-19 samples.

Original analysis: Amplification of reference gene primers provided the estimated nucleated cell counts. Assay used: immunoSEQ multiplex PCR; TCRdb lists only in-frame clones, some missing. V and J calls and clone size are copied from that table; D and trimming were computed from the DNA. The repertoire holds hundreds of thousands of clones, with over 75% as singletons. Participants' own reports of clinical history determined their cohort assignment. Symptom resolution, clearance, or two negative PCRs marked donors in Cohort 3 as recovered. The CDR3 spans 11 residues. Germline loops: CDR1 MDHEN, CDR2 SYDVKM. V gave up 5 bases and J gave up 10 bases; unmatched junction bases: 4.

This sequence originates from a woman in her 30s who had recovered from COVID-19. The sample comprised PBMCs or T cells enriched from blood (not recorded which). The chain joins TRBV28 to TRBJ1-2; TRBD1 matches at 7 bases. The CDR3 nucleotides read TGTGCCAGCAGTGACGACAGGGACTACACCTTC. Encoded protein: CASSDDRDYTF.